This T cell receptor (beta chain) is drawn from a study of post-analysis software for immune sequencing data. Looking at the study overall: Disease trajectories encompassed relapsing-remitting, secondary progressive and progressive-relapsing multiple sclerosis. Study-level points and caveats: A significant reduction in normalized Chao1 diversity was observed in multiple sclerosis patients versus controls. TRBV5-6, TRBV5-1 and TRBV20-1 belonged to a set of a handful of TRBV segments that were more frequent in patients than controls. Samples made in the same batch grouped tightly together by F measure.

Trimming removed 5 bases at V and 0 bases at J, with 11 bases between. Germline loops: CDR1 DFQATT, CDR2 SNEGSKA (reference sequence). This CDR3 has 14 amino acids. The TCR beta cDNA libraries contained unique molecular identifiers. Researchers reported 550,000 or so cDNA molecules coming from about 0.98 to 11 million T cells. TCRdb passed the PCR reads through MiXCR, listing each CDR3 protein once. The table shows about 380,000 distinct CDR3 sequences, with around a third occurring only once. This clonotype has more than one count but fewer than ten. Its antigen is as yet unknown. The chain employs TRBV20-1 and TRBJ1-5, with D uncertain. The specimen sequenced was blood. This sequence was found in a girl aged 10 to 17 with multiple sclerosis. The CDR3 DNA follows: TGCAGTGCTGCATCCGGGCTTAGCAATCAGCCCCAGCATTTT. Translating it yields CSAASGLSNQPQHF.